Sequencing of this T cell receptor (beta chain) was carried out in a study of blood T cell repertoires in COVID-19. Whole-study context: In each case, the material was cDNA or gDNA derived from T cells, B-cell-depleted T cells, or PBMCs.

Sequencing was performed with immunoSEQ multiplex PCR; in TCRdb, only in-frame clones are kept and a portion is missing. The sample records 200,000 to 250,000 clones, over 75% being singletons. Participants came from about two dozen US areas, aged roughly 18 to 90 years. Participants reported their clinical history, and cohort assignment relied on those reports. CDR1 is SGHRS, CDR2 YFSETQ, per germline. The CDR3 is made up of 15 amino acids. Trimming stripped 1 base from V and 2 bases from J, with 10 bases between. The chain joins TRBV5-1 to TRBJ1-5, with D unresolved. The material sequenced was PBMCs or T cells enriched from blood (not recorded which). The receptor comes from a man younger than 45 with acute COVID-19. CDR3 region: CASSLWGEGNQPQHF. As DNA, the CDR3 is TGCGCCAGCAGCTTGTGGGGAGAAGGCAATCAGCCCCAGCATTTT.